These 29 T cell receptor beta chains share one sample of origin, sequenced in a study of PD-L1 blockade in urothelial cancer. Only in-frame clones appear in the TCRdb table, and some are missing; sequencing was by immunoSEQ multiplex PCR. The sample yields tens of thousands of clones, about 88% seen once. The time point is: peripheral blood 6 weeks after treatment start. Material: PBMCs, obtained around atezolizumab (anti-PD-L1) treatment. The receptors were gathered from a man aged 55-75 years with urothelial cancer.

The chain carries TRBV11-2 and TRBJ2-1; TRBD2 is a possible D gene (6 bases). The CDR3 consists of 15 residues. Trimming pared 4 bases from V and 5 bases from J, leaving 15 bases between. Looked up from germline, CDR1 is SGHAT and CDR2 is FQNNGV. CDR3 region: CASSSPSWGDNEQFF. The CDR3 coding sequence is TGTGCCAGCAGCTCACCATCTTGGGGGGACAATGAGCAGTTCTTC.

The V call is TRBV5-1, the J call TRBJ2-1; 10 bases align to TRBD2. CDR3 size: 16 residues. Trimming at V came to 4 bases and at J to 10 bases, leaving 14 bases not matched to a gene. Germline V CDR1 and CDR2: SGHRS, YFSETQ. In nucleotides, the CDR3 is TGCGCCAGCAGCCCTACGACTAGCGGGCTCCCTCCGGAGCAGTTCTTC. Amino acids: CASSPTTSGLPPEQFF.

The chain recombines TRBV19 with TRBJ2-7; 8 bases align to TRBD1. The CDR3 covers 15 residues. J lost 0 bases, V lost 6 bases, and 7 bases had no gene match. Germline lookup yields CDR1 LNHDA and CDR2 SQIVND (reference sequence). Here the CDR3 reads CASSPAGGNSYEQYF. The CDR3 DNA reads as TGTGCCAGTAGCCCTGCAGGGGGCAACTCCTACGAGCAGTACTTC.

This clone was seen just once. V and J are TRBV28 and TRBJ1-1, with TRBD1 as a possible D gene (6 bases). Germline CDR1 is MDHEN and CDR2 is SYDVKM. V was cut by 9 bases and J by 4 bases, with 21 bases left in between. This CDR3 is built from 15 residues. CDR3 sequence reads: CASPPGGGMVTEAFF. In DNA form, the CDR3 reads TGTGCCAGTCCTCCCGGGGGGGGCATGGTCACTGAAGCTTTCTTT.

This chain connects TRBV7-6 to TRBJ1-1, with D perhaps TRBD1 (6 bases). Trimming pared 3 bases from V and 1 base from J, leaving 12 bases between. Germline V gene sequence: CDR1 SGHVS, CDR2 FNYEAQ. There are 15 residues in the CDR3. The CDR3: CASSFAGTTNTEAFF. The CDR3 DNA reads TGTGCCAGCAGCTTCGCCGGGACAACGAACACTGAAGCTTTCTTT.

The chain links TRBV7-9 to TRBJ1-5; D possibly corresponds to TRBD1 (6 bases). V lost 1 base to trimming and J lost 0 bases, with 19 bases between them. CDR1 is SEHNR, CDR2 FQNEAQ, per germline (reference sequence). This CDR3 is 19 amino acids long. The CDR3 DNA follows: TGTGCCAGCAGCTTAGAATATCCCGGACAGCGAGTTAGCAATCAGCCCCAGCATTTT. Translating it yields CASSLEYPGQRVSNQPQHF.

This rearrangement joins TRBV5-4 to TRBJ1-2; TRBD1 matches 7 bases. The CDR3 length is 13 residues. Germline V gene lookup returns CDR1 SGHNT and CDR2 YYREEE (reference sequence). With 4 bases clipped from V and 9 bases from J, the junction kept 9 bases outside the gene matches. CDR3 protein: CASSLGQSRSYTF. CDR3 in DNA: TGTGCCAGCAGCCTGGGACAGTCGCGAAGCTACACCTTC.

The chain recombines TRBV7-9 with TRBJ2-5; 8 nucleotides line up with TRBD1. Germline trimming cut 3 bases from V and 5 bases from J; bases unmatched to any gene: 8. There are 15 residues in the CDR3. Germline lookup yields CDR1 SEHNR and CDR2 FQNEAQ (reference sequence). The DNA of the CDR3 is TGTGCCAGCAGCTTCTATCAGGGGGCGGGGGAGACCCAGTACTTC. It encodes CASSFYQGAGETQYF.

The gene calls are TRBV10-1 and TRBJ2-7; D not certain. Trimming shortened V by 5 bases and J by 2 bases, and 16 bases separated the two germline ends. CDR1 and CDR2 from the germline V gene are WNHNN and SYGVQD (reference sequence). The CDR3 consists of 15 residues. CDR3 amino acids: CASSYSTAGPYEQYF. The CDR3 DNA follows: TGCGCCAGCAGTTATTCGACTGCCGGTCCCTACGAGCAGTACTTC.

In this sample, this clone turned up once. The rearrangement joins TRBV7-6 to TRBJ2-5, with TRBD2 matching 8 bases. Losses at the gene ends were 5 bases for V and 3 bases for J; bases not matched to a gene: 8. This CDR3 is built from 15 residues. Germline values: CDR1 SGHVS, CDR2 FNYEAQ. The CDR3 here is CASSDSLAEKETQYF. The CDR3 coding sequence is TGTGCCAGCAGCGATTCACTAGCGGAAAAAGAGACCCAGTACTTC.

The genes are TRBV19 and TRBJ2-3; 8 nucleotides align to TRBD2. V dropped 5 bases and J dropped 0; count of bases not matched to a gene: 10. The CDR3 has 17 residues. The V gene's germline CDR1 is LNHDA and CDR2 SQIVND (reference sequence). The CDR3, as DNA: TGTGCCAGTAGTGAGCCGGGACTAGGGACAAGCACAGATACGCAGTATTTT. This sequence encodes CASSEPGLGTSTDTQYF.

The chain joins TRBV5-1 to TRBJ2-2, with 10 bases fitting TRBD2. This CDR3 is built from 15 residues. Germline values: CDR1 SGHRS, CDR2 YFSETQ. Losses at the gene ends were 4 bases for V and 4 bases for J; bases not matched to a gene: 4. This chain's CDR3 is CASSLGTSVTGELFF. The DNA of the CDR3 is TGCGCCAGCAGCCTCGGGACTAGCGTCACCGGGGAGCTGTTTTTT.

This rearrangement joins TRBV18 to TRBJ1-6; a possible D gene is TRBD1 (6 bases). The ends were cut back, 3 bases at V and 8 bases at J, with 20 bases in the middle. This CDR3 is built from 17 residues. The germline V gene encodes CDR1 KGHSH and CDR2 LQKENI. DNA of the CDR3: TGTGCCAGCTCACCGGTAATCGCAGGGAAGGGGGATTCACCCCTCCACTTT. The encoded protein is CASSPVIAGKGDSPLHF.

This sequence joins TRBV6-5 and TRBJ2-7, with TRBD2 matching 10 bases. Trimming at V came to 0 bases and at J to 4 bases, leaving 0 bases not matched to a gene. The germline CDR1 and CDR2 sequences are MNHEY and SVGAGI. This CDR3 region has 14 residues. The CDR3 DNA follows: TGTGCCAGCAGTTACTCGACTAGCGGGTACGAGCAGTACTTC. Its translation is CASSYSTSGYEQYF.

This clone was recorded once. The genes are TRBV18 and TRBJ2-1, with a possible D match to TRBD2 (6 bases). CDR3 size: 13 residues. In germline, CDR1 is KGHSH, CDR2 LQKENI. V lost 0 bases, J lost 9 bases, and 9 bases lay in between. This CDR3 is CASSPPTRSEQFF. Written as DNA, the CDR3 is TGTGCCAGCTCACCACCGACTAGAAGTGAGCAGTTCTTC.

The chain uses TRBV30 and TRBJ1-2, with 8 nucleotides matching TRBD1. There are 13 residues in the CDR3. V dropped 2 bases and J dropped 5; count of bases not matched to a gene: 4. Germline V lookup: CDR1 GTSNPN, CDR2 SVGIG (reference sequence). The CDR3: CAWSQGAHYGYTF. CDR3 coding DNA: TGTGCCTGGAGTCAGGGGGCGCATTATGGCTACACCTTC.

The chain is built from TRBV2 and TRBJ2-3; D is unclear. CDR3 size: 11 residues. CDR1 SNHLY and CDR2 FYNNEI come from the germline V gene. V was trimmed by 10 bases and J by 8 bases, leaving 13 bases between them. The CDR3: CATATSGTQYF. CDR3 DNA: TGTGCCACCGCTACCTCGGGTACGCAGTATTTT.

The V and J genes are TRBV5-4 and TRBJ1-1; 9 positions match TRBD1. The CDR3 loop spans 14 amino acids. Germline values: CDR1 SGHNT, CDR2 YYREEE (reference sequence). V shed 4 bases and J 5 bases; nucleotides not matched to a gene: 6. CDR3 region: CASSPDRGRTEAFF. The CDR3 nucleotides read TGTGCCAGCAGCCCGGACAGGGGAAGAACTGAAGCTTTCTTT.

The chain is built from TRBV5-6 and TRBJ2-5; 9 nucleotides line up with TRBD2. CDR3 length equals 16 residues. The J segment lost 3 bases and the V segment lost 4 bases, leaving 10 bases of the junction unmatched. Germline V gene lookup returns CDR1 SGHDT and CDR2 YYEEEE. The CDR3 region is CASSQPGVAGEETQYF. CDR3 nucleotide sequence: TGTGCCAGCAGCCAACCCGGGGTAGCGGGGGAAGAGACCCAGTACTTC.

CDR3 bases: TGTGCCAGCAGTTACTCGGGAGGTAACTATGGCTACACCTTC. This encodes CASSYSGGNYGYTF. V usage is TRBV6-6 and J usage is TRBJ1-2; the D is unclear. Trimming removed 0 bases from V and 1 base from J, with 6 bases in between. This CDR3 region has 14 residues. The germline CDR1 and CDR2 sequences are MNHNY and SVGAGI (reference sequence).

V is TRBV14 and J is TRBJ2-3; D remains ambiguous. Per the germline V gene, CDR1 is SGHDN and CDR2 is FVKESK. The V end lost 2 bases, the J end lost 2 bases, and 14 bases lay between the germline ends. The CDR3 has 16 amino acids. The CDR3 sequence is CASSQLRGDYTDTQYF. The CDR3 region has the DNA TGTGCCAGCAGCCAACTACGAGGCGATTACACAGATACGCAGTATTTT.

The chain carries TRBV28 and TRBJ2-7; D is unresolved. The CDR3 has 14 amino acids. Between the trimmed V and J ends, which lost 2 bases and 3 bases, there was a span of 11 bases. Per the germline V gene, CDR1 is MDHEN and CDR2 is SYDVKM. In DNA, the CDR3 is TGTGCCAGCAGTTTACAACCGAGCCTCTACGAGCAGTACTTC. Translation: CASSLQPSLYEQYF.

This rearrangement joins TRBV6-5 to TRBJ2-1, with 9 bases lining up with TRBD1. CDR3 length equals 15 residues. Germline V gene lookup returns CDR1 MNHEY and CDR2 SVGAGI. Trimming removed 5 bases from V and 10 bases from J; junction bases left unmatched: 12. Written as DNA, the CDR3 is TGTGCCAGCAGTACCGAGGGGACAGGGTCTTTCGAGCAGTTCTTC. Its protein product is CASSTEGTGSFEQFF.

The rearrangement uses TRBV19 and TRBJ2-1, with TRBD1 matching over 7 bases. This CDR3 comprises 16 residues. Germline CDR1 and CDR2: LNHDA and SQIVND (reference sequence). V lost 5 bases, J lost 8 bases, and 15 bases stayed unmatched. This CDR3 reads CASSATGTVPRDEQFF. The CDR3 DNA follows: TGTGCCAGTAGTGCGACCGGGACAGTGCCGAGGGATGAGCAGTTCTTC.

The rearrangement links TRBV10-3 to TRBJ1-5; tentative D call: TRBD1 (5 bases). CDR1 and CDR2 from the germline V gene are ENHRY and SYGVKD. The CDR3 consists of 14 residues. V was cut by 5 bases and J by 0 bases, with 8 bases left in between. As DNA, the CDR3 is TGTGCCATCAGTCGACAGAATAGCAATCAGCCCCAGCATTTT. Its protein is CAISRQNSNQPQHF.

The chain is built from TRBV9 and TRBJ2-3; D is uncertain. Germline assignment: CDR1 SGDLS and CDR2 YYNGEE. Trimming took 0 bases from V and 4 from J, leaving 21 bases between them. CDR3 length equals 18 residues. CDR3 coding DNA: TGTGCCAGCAGCGTAGTTCCAGGCAGTACGAATTATGCAGATACGCAGTATTTT. This encodes CASSVVPGSTNYADTQYF.

The CDR3 spells CASSKEVPGLNTGELFF. The DNA for the CDR3 is TGTGCCAGCAGCAAAGAAGTTCCGGGACTGAACACCGGGGAGCTGTTTTTT. The chain recombines TRBV21-1 with TRBJ2-2; the table's D call, TRBD2, has no DNA check behind it. TRBV21-1 is a recognized pseudogene. This CDR3 has 17 amino acids.

CDR3 nucleotides: TGTGCCGCAACAGGGGGGGTTAATTCACCCCTCCACTTT. Amino acid sequence: CAATGGVNSPLHF. This chain uses TRBV27 with TRBJ1-6; 8 positions match TRBD1. The trim removed 11 bases at V and 6 bases at J, leaving 6 bases unmatched. This CDR3 region has 13 residues. In germline, CDR1 is MNHEY, CDR2 SMNVEV (reference sequence).

The J gene is TRBJ1-2, the V gene TRBV5-4; TRBD1 aligns across 9 bases. The CDR3 loop spans 15 amino acids. Germline CDR1 reads SGHNT; CDR2 reads YYREEE (reference sequence). Trimming at V came to 4 bases and at J to 5 bases, leaving 9 bases not matched to a gene. The CDR3 DNA sequence: TGTGCCAGCAGCGGCCAGGGACAGGGAGGATATGGCTACACCTTC. As protein: CASSGQGQGGYGYTF. Together with reference TRBV5-4 and TRBJ1-2, the CDR3 gives the full variable domain: ETGVTQSPTHLIKTRGQQVTLRCSSQSGHNTVSWYQQALGQGPQFIFQYYREEENGRGNFPPRFSGLQFPNYSSELNVNALELDDSALYLCASSGQGQGGYGYTFGSGTRLTVV.